Each of the 19 T cell receptor beta chains below was sequenced from the same sample in a study of T-cell reconstitution after alpha-beta-depleted transplantation in children (dated by TCRdb to about 2016). Receptor libraries were prepared by PCR. Sequencing instrument: Illumina HiSeq 2500. To normalize quantification of the TCRbeta repertoire, the TCR libraries were built with molecular barcoding that relied on unique molecular identifiers. In TCRdb, the public reads were trimmed at Q25 with fastp and aligned with MiXCR, with productive beta chains retained. Records with the same CDR3 protein are collapsed into one entry carrying the most frequent genes and DNA. The sample has approximately 500,000 distinct CDR3 sequences on record, about 10% of them singletons. Together, the top ten hold just over 2% of the sample. The sample's treatment or condition label, in plain terms: allogeneic hematopoietic cell transplantation with graft depleted of TCRalphabeta T cells and CD19 B cells.

Sequences were derived from PBMCs, sampled before TCRalphabeta/CD19-depleted stem cell transplant. These receptor sequences come from a child younger than 10 with inherited bone marrow failure, due to receive a stem cell transplant.

This clonotype was picked up many times. The J gene is TRBJ2-1, the V gene TRBV27; the D is unclear. This CDR3 comprises 14 residues. Looked up from germline, CDR1 is MNHEY and CDR2 is SMNVEV (reference sequence). V lost 0 bases, J lost 7 bases, and 10 bases lay in between. The chain's CDR3 is CASSLSSSLNEQFF. Written as DNA, the CDR3 is TGTGCCAGCAGTTTATCGTCTAGTTTGAATGAGCAGTTCTTC.

This clonotype was detected a few times. The genes are TRBV7-2 and TRBJ2-1; a weak D match, TRBD1 (5 bases). V shed 3 bases and J shed 9 bases, with 18 bases lying between them. The CDR3 is 15 residues long. CDR1 is SGHTA and CDR2 is FQGNSA in the germline V gene. CDR3 coding DNA: TGTGCCAGCAGCTTGGTCCGATTTCAGGGCGGTGAGCAGTTCTTC. It is translated as CASSLVRFQGGEQFF.

In this sample, this clonotype turned up many times. This chain connects TRBV5-1 to TRBJ1-5, with a weak D call TRBD1 (6 bases). The CDR3 runs to 16 residues. V was shortened by 0 bases and J by 0 bases, with 10 bases between the two germline ends. The germline gives CDR1 SGHRS, CDR2 YFSETQ. The CDR3 reads CASSLGGADSNQPQHF. Here the CDR3 DNA reads TGCGCCAGCAGCTTGGGGGGGGCTGATAGCAATCAGCCCCAGCATTTT. Full variable domain (remainder filled in from reference TRBV5-1 and TRBJ1-5): KAGVTQTPRYLIKTRGQQVTLSCSPISGHRSVSWYQQTPGQGLQFLFEYFSETQRNKGNFPGRFSGRQFSNSRSEMNVSTLELGDSALYLCASSLGGADSNQPQHFGDGTRLSIL.

The genes are TRBV9 and TRBJ2-1, with D possibly matching TRBD2 (5 bases). Germline assignment: CDR1 SGDLS and CDR2 YYNGEE. Trimming took 0 bases from V and 8 from J, leaving 21 bases between them. The length of the CDR3 is 17 residues. As DNA, the CDR3 is TGTGCCAGCAGCGTAGATGGGCGACTACCGAGTTCCGATGAGCAGTTCTTC. Translation: CASSVDGRLPSSDEQFF.

A few counts support this clonotype. V is TRBV28 and J is TRBJ1-2; a weak D match, TRBD1 (5 bases). Per germline, CDR1 MDHEN and CDR2 SYDVKM. Trimming pared 5 bases from V and 8 bases from J, leaving 18 bases between. The CDR3 is 14 residues long. CDR3 in amino acids: CASSPGPGGSGYTF. For the CDR3, the DNA is TGTGCCAGCAGTCCCGGACCTGGGGGGTCGGGCTACACCTTC.

A word on this clonotype: A junction boundary mismatches the germline segment, possibly from a read error. This chain joins TRBV19 and TRBJ1-2; D gene ambiguous. Germline CDR1 and CDR2: LNHDA and SQIVND (reference sequence). The CDR3 has 11 amino acids. CDR3 DNA: TGTGCCAGTGGTATCGGTAGGGGCTACACCTTC. It yields the protein CASGIGRGYTF.

This clonotype was observed many times. The chain joins TRBV6-5 to TRBJ2-3; 9 nucleotides agree with TRBD1. V lost 2 bases and J lost 3; bases outside the gene matches: 6. Germline V gene lookup returns CDR1 MNHEY and CDR2 SVGAGI. This CDR3 contains 16 residues. CDR3 loop: CASSYQTGGMTDTQYF. The CDR3 DNA is TGTGCCAGCAGTTACCAGACAGGGGGAATGACAGATACGCAGTATTTT.

There are a few counts of this clonotype. CDR3 loop: CASSLEWGLAGGGETQYF. Written as DNA, the CDR3 is TGTGCCAGCAGCTTAGAATGGGGACTAGCGGGAGGGGGGGAGACCCAGTACTTC. The V and J genes are TRBV11-2 and TRBJ2-5, with 16 bases matching TRBD2. In germline, CDR1 is SGHAT, CDR2 FQNNGV. With 0 bases clipped from V and 5 bases from J, the junction kept 6 bases outside the gene matches. The CDR3 is made up of 18 amino acids.

The chain employs TRBV4-3 and TRBJ2-5; D unresolved. Trimming removed 1 base at V and 0 bases at J, with 9 bases between. Germline V gene data show CDR1 as LGHNA and CDR2 as YSLEER. CDR3 length: 15 residues. The CDR3 protein is CASSQGAGYQETQYF. CDR3 DNA: TGCGCCAGCAGCCAAGGGGCTGGATACCAAGAGACCCAGTACTTC.

This clonotype occurred a few times. CDR3 residues: CASSGGNEKLFF. CDR3 bases: TGTGCCAGCAGCGGCGGCAATGAAAAACTGTTTTTT. The chain links TRBV9 to TRBJ1-4; D call uncertain. CDR3 size: 12 residues. Trimming stripped 3 bases from V and 5 bases from J, with 5 bases between. Germline CDR1 is SGDLS and CDR2 is YYNGEE. Complete variable domain (other parts from reference TRBV9 and TRBJ1-4): DSGVTQTPKHLITATGQRVTLRCSPRSGDLSVYWYQQSLDQGLQFLIQYYNGEERAKGNILERFSAQQFPDLHSELNLSSLELGDSALYFCASSGGNEKLFFGSGTQLSVL.

This clonotype has ten or more counts. The chain employs TRBV27 and TRBJ2-7; 8 nucleotides agree with TRBD2. There are 14 residues in the CDR3. CDR1 and CDR2 (germline): MNHEY, SMNVEV (reference sequence). V gave up 5 bases and J gave up 5 bases; unmatched junction bases: 8. The CDR3 DNA reads as TGTGCCAGCAGTATTAGCGGGATACTAGACGAGCAGTACTTC. Encoded protein: CASSISGILDEQYF.

This clonotype was seen only a few times. The rearrangement links TRBV20-1 to TRBJ2-1, with 7 bases fitting TRBD2. V was pared by 6 bases and J by 7 bases, with 9 bases of the junction left unmatched. CDR1 DFQATT and CDR2 SNEGSKA come from the germline V gene (reference sequence). The CDR3 length is 13 residues. Here the CDR3 reads CSAALAAVNEQFF. Here the CDR3 DNA reads TGCAGTGCCGCGCTAGCGGCGGTGAATGAGCAGTTCTTC.

This clonotype was seen at least ten times. The chain is built from TRBV27 and TRBJ2-1; TRBD2 matches at 10 bases. This CDR3 contains 15 residues. Germline CDR1 and CDR2: MNHEY and SMNVEV (reference sequence). The V and J ends lost 6 bases and 3 bases, in that order; junction bases with no gene match: 5. The CDR3 sequence: CASSRGTSVYNEQFF. CDR3 sequence (DNA): TGTGCCAGCAGCCGCGGGACTAGCGTCTACAATGAGCAGTTCTTC.

This clonotype was seen repeatedly, ten times or more. The chain employs TRBV4-3 and TRBJ2-2, with D perhaps TRBD2 (5 bases). V lost 4 bases to trimming and J lost 8 bases, with 17 bases between them. Germline V gives CDR1 LGHNA, CDR2 YSLEER. The CDR3 contains 15 residues. The CDR3 nucleotides are TGCGCCAGCAGCCCCTTGAGTGAGGGCTGGGGGGAGCTGTTTTTT. Residues: CASSPLSEGWGELFF.

This clonotype occurred many times. This chain connects TRBV27 to TRBJ2-3; D is uncertain. Germline CDR1 and CDR2: MNHEY and SMNVEV (reference sequence). V dropped 7 bases and J dropped 3 bases, with 17 bases sitting between them. This CDR3 has 15 amino acids. Here the CDR3 DNA reads TGTGCCAGCAAAGGTGGGGATGTGAGAACAGATACGCAGTATTTT. It encodes CASKGGDVRTDTQYF.

There are many counts of this clonotype. The rearrangement joins TRBV4-3 to TRBJ2-5; TRBD1 agrees at 8 bases. Germline CDR1 is LGHNA and CDR2 is YSLEER. V dropped 0 bases and J dropped 4; count of bases not matched to a gene: 4. This CDR3 has 15 residues. In DNA form, the CDR3 reads TGCGCCAGCAGCCAAGACAGGGGGCTACTAGAGACCCAGTACTTC. Translated, it gives CASSQDRGLLETQYF.

A remark on this clonotype: Being one base from a much bigger clone, this may be a read error. The genes are TRBV5-4 and TRBJ1-1; possibly TRBD1 for D (6 bases). The CDR3 has 15 residues. CDR1 SGHNT and CDR2 YYREEE come from the germline V gene (reference sequence). Deletions cut 0 bases from V and 1 base from J, with 10 bases between. The CDR3 DNA is TGTGCCAGCAGCTTGGGGACAGCGACGAACACTGAAGCTTTCTTT. This sequence encodes CASSLGTATNTEAFF.

This clonotype occurred once. A single base separates this from a much larger clone, so it may be a read error. The CDR3 DNA reads TGTGCCAGCAGTTACTACGGACTAGCGGGCCACAATGGGCAGTTCTTC. It codes for CASSYYGLAGHNGQFF. The V gene is TRBV6-2 or TRBV6-3, the J gene TRBJ2-1, with TRBD2 matching 11 bases. The CDR3 totals 16 residues. Per germline, CDR1 MNHEY and CDR2 SVGEGT.

In its sample, this clonotype was seen many times. This chain uses TRBV27 with TRBJ2-1, with D possibly being TRBD2 (6 bases). The germline gives CDR1 MNHEY, CDR2 SMNVEV (reference sequence). The CDR3 loop spans 13 amino acids. V was trimmed by 6 bases and J by 8 bases, leaving 14 bases between them. CDR3 DNA sequence: TGTGCCAGCAGCCGGATCGGGGAGGATGAGCAGTTCTTC. Translation gives CASSRIGEDEQFF.